The rows below give T cell receptor beta chains drawn from one sample of a study of CD8 T cells in Susac syndrome. TCRdb itself ran the immunoSEQ multiplex PCR reads through MiXCR, one entry per CDR3 protein. The sample has some 400,000 distinct CDR3 sequences, more than 70% seen once; the top ten hold approximately 0.11%. The specimen sequenced was CD8+ T cells from PBMCs. The receptors were sampled from a human donor with multiple sclerosis. CDR3s include the opening cysteine and the closing phenylalanine or tryptophan. The order of the fields is V gene, clone size, J gene, D gene, CDR3 DNA, CDR3 protein. A D gene is named only where the DNA matches it firmly. The size field is filled for only some rows; it gives once, few, many or a size class.

TRBV4-1	NA	TRBJ2-1	TRBD1	TGCGCCAGCAGCCACCGACAGGGATACGACAATGAGCAGTTCTTC	CASSHRQGYDNEQFF
TRBV6-2/TRBV6-3	NA	TRBJ2-3	NA	TGTGCCAGCGGGGAGCGAGGGGACACAGATACGCAGTATTTT	CASGERGDTDTQYF
TRBV14	NA	TRBJ2-2	TRBD2	TGTGCCAGCAGCCAACGGAGCGGGGGCCCTGCCGGGGAGCTGTTTTTT	CASSQRSGGPAGELFF
TRBV6-5	few	TRBJ2-3	NA	TGTGCCAGCAGTTACGTAGGGGGTGGAGATACGCAGTATTTT	CASSYVGGGDTQYF
TRBV5-1	NA	TRBJ2-7	TRBD1	TGCGCCAGCAGCTCGACAGGGGCCTCCTACGAGCAGTACTTC	CASSSTGASYEQYF
TRBV6-5	NA	TRBJ2-1	TRBD1	TGTGCCAGCAGTTACTCGCAGGGGGCTATGGACAATGAGCAGTTCTTC	CASSYSQGAMDNEQFF
TRBV2	NA	TRBJ2-3	TRBD2	TGTGCCATCAATAGGTACGGGACTAGCGGAACTAGCACAGATACGCAGTATTTT	CAINRYGTSGTSTDTQYF
TRBV7-8	NA	TRBJ2-5	NA	TGTGCCAGCAGCCCCAAATTGGGGCCGGAGACCCAGTACTTC	CASSPKLGPETQYF
TRBV7-9	NA	TRBJ2-1	NA	TGTGCCAGCAGCCCGGACATGAGCTCCTACAATGAGCAGTTCTTC	CASSPDMSSYNEQFF
TRBV29-1	NA	TRBJ2-5	NA	TGCAGCGTCCCCACTATAGATGAGACCCAGTACTTC	CSVPTIDETQYF
TRBV7-9	NA	TRBJ2-2	NA	TGTGCCAGCAGCTTAGCGCAGGCAGGCACCGGGGAGCTGTTTTTT	CASSLAQAGTGELFF
TRBV29-1	once	TRBJ2-7	NA	TGCAGCGTGTCTGGCGGGGAATCACTCTACGAGCAGTACTTC	CSVSGGESLYEQYF
TRBV5-1	NA	TRBJ2-7	NA	TGCGCCAGCAGCGCAACTCCAGGAATCGAGCAGTACTTC	CASSATPGIEQYF
TRBV30	NA	TRBJ2-1	NA	TGTGCCTGGAGTTTGTCCTTAGAGCAGTTCTTC	CAWSLSLEQFF
TRBV6-1	NA	TRBJ2-2	NA	TGTGCCAGCAGTGAAAGGCAGCCTCCAATAACGAACACCGGGGAGCTGTTTTTT	CASSERQPPITNTGELFF
TRBV5-6	NA	TRBJ1-2	NA	TGTGCCAGCAGCCCGGGGAGACTTGGGACAATCTATGGCTACACCTTC	CASSPGRLGTIYGYTF
TRBV2	NA	TRBJ2-7	NA	TGTGCCAGCAGGAACACCTACTACGAGCAGTACTTC	CASRNTYYEQYF
TRBV27	NA	TRBJ1-5	NA	TGTGCCAGCAGTCTCCGTCGCCAGAATTTCAATCAGCCCCAGCATTTT	CASSLRRQNFNQPQHF
TRBV27	few	TRBJ2-7	NA	TGTGCCAGCAGTTTGAGAGGGCAGCTGTACGAGCAGTACTTC	CASSLRGQLYEQYF
TRBV2	NA	TRBJ1-5	NA	TGTGCCAGCAGTGACCCCAGGGCGGTTCAGCCCCAGCATTTT	CASSDPRAVQPQHF
TRBV5-1	NA	TRBJ2-3	TRBD1	TGCGCCAGCAGCCAAACTATGAGGGGGCCCGCAGATACGCAGTATTTT	CASSQTMRGPADTQYF
TRBV5-1	NA	TRBJ1-2	NA	TGCGCCAGCAGCTTGGCACAGAACGGCTACACCTTC	CASSLAQNGYTF
TRBV29-1	NA	TRBJ2-7	TRBD1	TGCAGCGTCAAGAGACAGGGGGTGGGGGAGCAGTACTTC	CSVKRQGVGEQYF
TRBV7-9	NA	TRBJ2-7	NA	TGTGCCAGCAGCTTGGGAGCGACCGAGCAGTACTTC	CASSLGATEQYF
TRBV4-1	NA	TRBJ2-1	TRBD1	TGCGCCAGCAGCCAAGATTTGGGGACAGGCACCTACAATGAGCAGTTCTTC	CASSQDLGTGTYNEQFF
TRBV12-3/TRBV12-4	NA	TRBJ1-1	NA	TGTGCCAGCAGTTTGTCGGGGACCGGCACTGAAGCTTTCTTT	CASSLSGTGTEAFF
TRBV11-2	NA	TRBJ1-6	NA	TGTGCCAGCAGCTTCCAAGGGGCCGAAAGCTCCTATAATTCACCCCTCCACTTT	CASSFQGAESSYNSPLHF
TRBV20-1	NA	TRBJ2-1	NA	TGCAGTGCCCAGGAGCGTGGGTTTGCGGGACCATACAATGAGCAGTTCTTC	CSAQERGFAGPYNEQFF
TRBV5-4	few	TRBJ2-7	NA	TGTGCCAGCAGCACTGACGTGTTCAGCTACGAGCAGTACTTC	CASSTDVFSYEQYF
TRBV5-1	NA	TRBJ2-2	NA	TGCGCCAGCAGTTTCCCAGGGGCTACCGGGGAGCTGTTTTTT	CASSFPGATGELFF
TRBV28	NA	TRBJ1-2	NA	TGTGCCAGCAGTCCTTTGCCTGTCACTAACTATGGCTACACCTTC	CASSPLPVTNYGYTF
TRBV15	NA	TRBJ1-1	NA	TGTGCCACTCAGCCGAGGTTTGACACTGAAGCTTTCTTT	CATQPRFDTEAFF
TRBV4-1	NA	TRBJ2-3	TRBD2	TGCGCCAGCAGCCATCCTGGACTAGCGGAGCCTCATACGCAGTATTTT	CASSHPGLAEPHTQYF
TRBV27	NA	TRBJ2-1	NA	TGTGCCAGCAGTCCCTATTTAGGGGGCTCCTACAATGAGCAGTTCTTC	CASSPYLGGSYNEQFF
TRBV14	NA	TRBJ2-1	TRBD1	TGTGCCAGCAGCCAAACCGGGACAGGGGTTTTCTACAATGAGCAGTTCTTC	CASSQTGTGVFYNEQFF
TRBV14	NA	TRBJ2-3	NA	TGTGCCAGCAGCCAAGGGTGGTCACAGATCACAGATACGCAGTATTTT	CASSQGWSQITDTQYF
TRBV4-1	NA	TRBJ2-7	NA	TGCGCCAGCAGCCAAGATTGGAACACAGCCTCTTACGAGCAGTACTTC	CASSQDWNTASYEQYF
TRBV27	NA	TRBJ2-1	TRBD2	TGTGCCAGCAGTTTTGGCCTAGCGGGGTCAAACAATGAGCAGTTCTTC	CASSFGLAGSNNEQFF
TRBV4-1	NA	TRBJ1-1	TRBD1	TGCGCCAGCAGCCCGAGTGGACAGGCTGAAGCTTTCTTT	CASSPSGQAEAFF
TRBV24-1	NA	TRBJ2-3	TRBD1	TGTGCCACCAGTCCGGGACAGGGAATGGATACGCAGTATTTT	CATSPGQGMDTQYF
TRBV3-1	NA	TRBJ2-3	NA	TGTGCCAGCAGCCAAATCCCTGCAGATACGCAGTATTTT	CASSQIPADTQYF
TRBV7-9	once	TRBJ2-5	NA	TGTGCCAGCAGCTTAGGGCTCATGGAGACCCAGTACTTC	CASSLGLMETQYF
TRBV6-5	NA	TRBJ1-3	NA	TGTGCCAGCAGTTACGTAGCTGGGCATGAGAGAAACACCATATATTTT	CASSYVAGHERNTIYF
TRBV3-1	NA	TRBJ2-5	NA	TGTGCCAGCAGCCAAGTTACCTCGGTGGAGACCCAGTACTTC	CASSQVTSVETQYF
TRBV5-1	NA	TRBJ1-2	NA	TGCGCCAGCAGCTTGGACAGGGCCTACTATGGCTACACCTTC	CASSLDRAYYGYTF
TRBV6-5	NA	TRBJ1-1	NA	TGTGCCAGCAGTTACGGGACAAAGAACACTGAAGCTTTCTTT	CASSYGTKNTEAFF
TRBV11-2	NA	TRBJ1-1	NA	TGTGCCAGCAGCTTAAGAAGGATCACTGAAGCTTTCTTT	CASSLRRITEAFF
TRBV6-1	NA	TRBJ2-7	NA	TGTGCCAGCAGTGAGTTCCGGGGTGTCTACGAGCAGTACTTC	CASSEFRGVYEQYF
TRBV7-9	NA	TRBJ1-4	NA	TGTGCCAGCAGCGGGACGAGCCCTAATGAAAAACTGTTTTTT	CASSGTSPNEKLFF
TRBV7-9	NA	TRBJ2-7	TRBD1	TGTGCCAGCAGCCGACCGGGACAGGGGGTTTTTCGGTACGAGCAGTACTTC	CASSRPGQGVFRYEQYF
TRBV6-5	NA	TRBJ1-1	NA	TGTGCCAGCAGACGAGAACCGGGGCTGAACACTGAAGCTTTCTTT	CASRREPGLNTEAFF
TRBV7-3	NA	TRBJ2-6	NA	TGTGCCAGCAGCTCTGACGTCTCTGGGGCCAACGTCCTGACTTTC	CASSSDVSGANVLTF
TRBV27	NA	TRBJ2-3	NA	TGTGCCAGCAGTTCCTCCAATACCCCAGATACGCAGTATTTT	CASSSSNTPDTQYF
TRBV13	NA	TRBJ2-2	TRBD2	TGTGCCAGCAGCTTCGGGACTAGCCCCGGGGAGCTGTTTTTT	CASSFGTSPGELFF
TRBV7-9	NA	TRBJ1-2	TRBD1	TGTGCCAGCAGCTCGATGCGGACAGGGGCTAACTATGGCTACACCTTC	CASSSMRTGANYGYTF
TRBV27	NA	TRBJ1-3	NA	TGTGCCAGCAGTCCTTACGACGTCAGCTCTGGAAACACCATATATTTT	CASSPYDVSSGNTIYF
TRBV5-5	NA	TRBJ2-1	TRBD2	TGTGCCAGCAGCTCGGGACTAGCGGGAGCCAATGAGCAGTTCTTC	CASSSGLAGANEQFF
TRBV4-1	NA	TRBJ2-1	TRBD2	TGCGCCAGCAGCCAAGTTGGCGCGGGAGGGGTTGATGAGCAGTTCTTC	CASSQVGAGGVDEQFF